The 5 T cell receptor beta chains reported below all come from one sample, sequenced in a study of OX40 agonist ivuxolimab in advanced cancers. The protocol was immunoSEQ multiplex PCR, while the TCRdb copy is restricted to in-frame clones and leaves out a portion. The sample records approximately 50,000 clones, around 85% being singletons. Sequenced here: CD4+ or CD8+ T cells sorted from blood, sampled in a trial of the OX40 agonist ivuxolimab. Every receptor here comes from an adult with an advanced solid tumor such as melanoma, head and neck, liver or kidney cancer.

This clone is a singleton in its sample. The rearrangement links TRBV11-2 to TRBJ2-7; 7 bases line up with TRBD2. From germline, CDR1 is SGHAT and CDR2 FQNNGV. Unmatched junction bases numbered 6, after V lost 4 bases and J lost 0 bases. This CDR3 spans 15 amino acids. CDR3 in amino acids: CASSSGGGYSYEQYF. The CDR3 DNA is TGTGCCAGCAGCTCTGGGGGAGGGTACTCCTACGAGCAGTACTTC.

The chain is built from TRBV2 and TRBJ1-1; 7 positions match TRBD1. The germline CDR1 and CDR2 sequences are SNHLY and FYNNEI. Losses at the gene ends were 2 bases for V and 4 bases for J; bases not matched to a gene: 7. The CDR3 has 15 residues. CDR3 loop: CASSEWGGTATEAFF. The CDR3 region has the DNA TGTGCCAGCAGTGAATGGGGCGGGACAGCCACTGAAGCTTTCTTT.

The rearrangement uses TRBV11-2 and TRBJ2-1; a possible D gene is TRBD2 (5 bases). Trimming took 5 bases from V and 2 from J, leaving 10 bases between them. Germline V lookup: CDR1 SGHAT, CDR2 FQNNGV. The CDR3 spans 14 residues. DNA of the CDR3: TGTGCCAGCAGCGCGGGCCTAACCTACAATGAGCAGTTCTTC. The encoded protein is CASSAGLTYNEQFF.

In its sample, this clone is medium-sized. The chain recombines TRBV2 with TRBJ2-2; weak D call: TRBD1 (6 bases). CDR3 length equals 15 residues. The V and J ends lost 7 bases and 3 bases respectively, with 15 bases between them. Germline V lookup: CDR1 SNHLY, CDR2 FYNNEI. The CDR3 spells CASTGERPHTGELFF. CDR3 bases: TGTGCCAGCACAGGGGAGAGGCCCCACACCGGGGAGCTGTTTTTT.

This clone was found once. The rearrangement links TRBV5-1 to TRBJ2-7; D perhaps matches TRBD2 (6 bases). Germline V lookup: CDR1 SGHRS, CDR2 YFSETQ. The CDR3 contains 14 residues. V gave up 3 bases and J gave up 7 bases, with 17 bases separating them. The CDR3 bases are TGCGCCAGCAGCTGGGAGGTGGCGGTTTGGGAGCAGTACTTC. Its protein is CASSWEVAVWEQYF.